This T cell receptor beta chain is drawn from a study of human T cells and chemical hapten exposure. TCRdb analysed the RACE reads with MiXCR anew, one entry per CDR3 protein. The sample comprises a few hundred thousand distinct CDR3 sequences, almost 8% of which are singletons, and 1.2% rests with the top ten. In this sample, this clonotype turned up many times. Time point in this sample: pre-sensitization, week 0. Treatment of the sample: therapeutic diphenylcyclopropenone sensitization with weekly scalp DPC. The ends were cut back, 6 bases at V and 0 bases at J, with 13 bases in the middle. The CDR3 extends over 15 amino acids. Germline assignment: CDR1 MRHNA and CDR2 SNTAGT.

Material: whole blood, obtained in connection with sensitization to the hapten diphenylcyclopropenone (DPC). This receptor was obtained from a man between 18 and 35 years old with alopecia areata. Some clones in this sample may be carry-over from other donors' samples. The V and J genes are TRBV6-4 and TRBJ2-3; D uncertain. This CDR3 is CASSFSTTSTDTQYF. CDR3 bases: TGTGCCAGCAGCTTCTCTACCACTAGCACAGATACGCAGTATTTT.